Presented here are 24 T cell receptor beta chains from one specimen sequenced in a study of CD8 T cells in Susac syndrome (dated by TCRdb to the late 2010s). The library came from the immunoSEQ multiplex PCR assay. RNA was extracted using the RNeasy kit, and about 0.45 to 1 ug of the RNA was reverse transcribed with random hexamers. TCRdb trimmed public reads at Q25 via fastp, called clones via MiXCR and kept in-frame beta chains. Every distinct CDR3 protein forms one entry, paired with its most common genes and DNA. This sample is represented by some 300,000 distinct CDR3 sequences; about 88% of them were singletons. The biggest ten clones account for about 0.17% of the sample. The sample taken for sequencing was CD8+ T cells from PBMCs. The receptors originated from a human donor with multiple sclerosis.

The chain recombines TRBV6-5 with TRBJ2-2; unclear D gene. The CDR3 runs to 13 residues. Looked up from germline, CDR1 is MNHEY and CDR2 is SVGAGI. Trimming pared 6 bases from V and 5 bases from J, leaving 10 bases between. As DNA, the CDR3 is TGTGCCAGCAGACAACTGCTAACCGGGGAGCTGTTTTTT. Translated: CASRQLLTGELFF.

This sequence joins TRBV6-6 and TRBJ2-5, with D tentatively TRBD1 (5 bases). The CDR3 covers 13 residues. From germline, CDR1 is MNHNY and CDR2 SVGAGI (reference sequence). Trimming left V 6 bases short and J 5 bases short, with 13 bases between. This chain's CDR3 is CASRQGLTETQYF. The CDR3 DNA sequence: TGTGCCAGCAGGCAGGGTTTGACGGAGACCCAGTACTTC.

The chain has TRBV12-3 or TRBV12-4 and TRBJ1-1; D is uncertain. The CDR3 runs to 13 residues. Between the trimmed V and J ends, which lost 7 bases and 4 bases, there was a span of 13 bases. The CDR3 DNA follows: TGTGCCAGCATCGACACCTTGGGCACTGAAGCTTTCTTT. The encoded protein is CASIDTLGTEAFF.

This chain uses TRBV27 with TRBJ2-7, with 10 bases identical to TRBD2. The CDR3 extends over 17 amino acids. CDR1 and CDR2 from the germline V gene are MNHEY and SMNVEV (reference sequence). Trimming cost V 4 bases and J 2 bases; bases outside gene matches: 11. The CDR3 sequence is CASSSLASSGSTYEQYF. CDR3 DNA sequence: TGTGCCAGCAGTTCCCTCGCCTCTAGCGGGAGTACCTACGAGCAGTACTTC.

This chain links TRBV27 with TRBJ2-1, with 14 bases fitting TRBD2. CDR3 length equals 17 residues. V lost 1 base to trimming and J lost 13 bases; unmatched junction nucleotides: 12. Germline loops: CDR1 MNHEY, CDR2 SMNVEV (reference sequence). This chain's CDR3 is CASSLYLPGLAGDSQFF. The CDR3 DNA reads as TGTGCCAGCAGTTTATACCTACCGGGACTAGCGGGAGATAGTCAGTTCTTC.

The CDR3 sequence: CASGRGGAGNTIYF. DNA of the CDR3: TGTGCCAGCGGGCGCGGGGGCGCAGGAAACACCATATATTTT. The chain links TRBV9 to TRBJ1-3; weak D call: TRBD1 (6 bases). The V end lost 7 bases, the J end lost 4 bases, and 15 bases lay between the germline ends. Looked up from germline, CDR1 is SGDLS and CDR2 is YYNGEE. The CDR3 runs to 14 residues. The full variable domain, rest sourced from reference TRBV9 and TRBJ1-3, is DSGVTQTPKHLITATGQRVTLRCSPRSGDLSVYWYQQSLDQGLQFLIQYYNGEERAKGNILERFSAQQFPDLHSELNLSSLELGDSALYFCASGRGGAGNTIYFGEGSWLTVV.

The V call is TRBV5-4, the J call TRBJ2-1; unclear D gene. The ends were cut back, 0 bases at V and 10 bases at J, with 11 bases in the middle. The CDR3 runs 13 residues. Germline CDR1 is SGHNT and CDR2 is YYREEE (reference sequence). CDR3: CASSLESIREQFF. The CDR3 DNA sequence: TGTGCCAGCAGCTTGGAAAGCATTAGGGAGCAGTTCTTC.

The chain has TRBV12-3 or TRBV12-4 and TRBJ2-2, with D possibly being TRBD1 (5 bases). V was shortened by 3 bases and J by 3 bases, with 14 bases between the two germline ends. The CDR3 consists of 16 residues. Written as DNA, the CDR3 is TGTGCCAGCAGTTTGAGGCAGGGCCTTGACACCGGGGAGCTGTTTTTT. Amino acid sequence: CASSLRQGLDTGELFF.

The CDR3 protein is CASSPWTSGGPNTGELFF. CDR3 nucleotide sequence: TGCGCCAGCAGCCCTTGGACTAGCGGGGGACCGAACACCGGGGAGCTGTTTTTT. This chain joins TRBV4-1 and TRBJ2-2; TRBD2 aligns across 13 bases. Germline values: CDR1 MGHRA, CDR2 YSYEKL. Trimming took 4 bases from V and 0 from J; bases not matched to a gene: 5. This CDR3 has 18 residues.

The chain carries TRBV4-3 and TRBJ2-4, with TRBD1 identical over 7 bases. There are 15 residues in the CDR3. Germline V lookup: CDR1 LGHNA, CDR2 YSLEER. The V segment lost 2 bases and the J segment 7 bases; nucleotides outside the gene matches: 8. The CDR3 coding sequence is TGCGCCAGCAGCCAACCAGGACAGGCAAGGAACATTCAGTACTTC. Translated, it gives CASSQPGQARNIQYF.

This sequence joins TRBV19 and TRBJ1-2, with TRBD1 matching 7 bases. The CDR3 runs 13 residues. Losses at the gene ends were 7 bases for V and 7 bases for J; bases not matched to a gene: 9. CDR1 and CDR2 (germline): LNHDA, SQIVND (reference sequence). CDR3 sequence (DNA): TGTGCCAGTAAGGACAGGTTGGACCTTGGCTACACCTTC. Protein sequence: CASKDRLDLGYTF.

The V gene is TRBV4-1, the J gene TRBJ2-7; D is perhaps TRBD1 or TRBD2 (6 bases each). The CDR3 spans 15 residues. The germline gives CDR1 MGHRA, CDR2 YSYEKL. The ends were cut back, 0 bases at V and 4 bases at J, with 13 bases in the middle. DNA for the CDR3: TGCGCCAGCAGCCAAGAAGGGGGGATACCTTACGAGCAGTACTTC. Amino acids: CASSQEGGIPYEQYF.

The gene calls are TRBV6-6 and TRBJ1-5; TRBD1 aligns across 9 bases. Germline CDR1 is MNHNY and CDR2 is SVGAGI (reference sequence). V gave up 1 base and J gave up 5 bases; unmatched junction bases: 3. This CDR3 contains 15 residues. For the CDR3, the DNA is TGTGCCAGCAGTTACTACAGGGGGCTGGATCAGCCCCAGCATTTT. Translation: CASSYYRGLDQPQHF.

CDR3 coding DNA: TGTGCCAGCAGTTTCGGCAGCATTCGCTATGGCTACACCTTC. It yields the protein CASSFGSIRYGYTF. The chain is built from TRBV27 and TRBJ1-2; D is uncertain. Germline V lookup: CDR1 MNHEY, CDR2 SMNVEV (reference sequence). V dropped 3 bases and J dropped 4 bases, with 12 bases sitting between them. CDR3 size: 14 residues.

The rearrangement uses TRBV29-1 and TRBJ2-1; TRBD2 matches 7 bases. This CDR3 contains 14 residues. V lost 1 base, J lost 0 bases, and 0 bases stayed unmatched. Per the germline V gene, CDR1 is SQVTM and CDR2 is ANQGSEA. CDR3 DNA: TGCAGCGTTGAAGGCGGGAGCTCCTACAATGAGCAGTTCTTC. Amino acid sequence: CSVEGGSSYNEQFF.

The J gene is TRBJ2-2, the V gene TRBV20-1; D tentatively reads TRBD1 or TRBD2 (5 bases each). The germline CDR1 and CDR2 sequences are DFQATT and SNEGSKA (reference sequence). The CDR3 consists of 15 residues. Trimming stripped 3 bases from V and 3 bases from J, with 14 bases between. The CDR3 here is CSARGLARDTGELFF. The CDR3 nucleotides read TGCAGTGCTAGGGGGCTAGCCCGCGACACCGGGGAGCTGTTTTTT.

The chain has TRBV9 and TRBJ2-7, with D hard to call. The CDR3 covers 12 residues. V was trimmed by 7 bases and J by 4 bases, leaving 12 bases between them. Germline V lookup: CDR1 SGDLS, CDR2 YYNGEE. This chain's CDR3 is CASSDTSYEQYF. CDR3 sequence (DNA): TGTGCCAGCTCAGATACCTCGTACGAGCAGTACTTC.

This chain connects TRBV6-2 or TRBV6-3 to TRBJ2-7; maybe TRBD2 (6 bases). The CDR3 runs to 15 residues. CDR1 is MNHEY and CDR2 is SVGEGT in the germline V gene. V was shortened by 0 bases and J by 3 bases, with 12 bases between the two germline ends. CDR3 sequence (DNA): TGTGCCAGCAGTTACTCGTTGGAGGGGTACTACGAGCAGTACTTC. Translating it yields CASSYSLEGYYEQYF.

V is TRBV14 and J is TRBJ2-5; D gene unclear. This CDR3 spans 13 amino acids. V was clipped by 5 bases and J by 4 bases, with 11 bases between them. The germline V gene encodes CDR1 SGHDN and CDR2 FVKESK. The CDR3 region is CASSGLSAETQYF. CDR3 DNA: TGTGCCAGCAGCGGTTTAAGCGCAGAGACCCAGTACTTC.

This chain uses TRBV11-2 with TRBJ2-3, with D possibly TRBD2 on 6 matching bases. Germline V gene data show CDR1 as SGHAT and CDR2 as FQNNGV. Trimming stripped 5 bases from V and 3 bases from J, with 12 bases between. This CDR3 has 14 residues. CDR3 region: CASSVERGTDTQYF. In DNA, the CDR3 is TGTGCCAGCAGCGTCGAACGGGGGACAGATACGCAGTATTTT.

This chain links TRBV25-1 with TRBJ1-3, with D unclear. The CDR3 is made up of 15 amino acids. Germline values: CDR1 MGHDK, CDR2 SYGVNS. The V and J ends lost 1 base and 1 base respectively, with 8 bases between them. The chain's CDR3 is CASSESAWSGNTIYF. The CDR3 DNA reads as TGTGCCAGCAGTGAATCCGCATGGTCTGGAAACACCATATATTTT.

The V and J genes are TRBV12-3 or TRBV12-4 and TRBJ1-5, with 9 bases identical to TRBD1. The CDR3 has 15 residues. V lost 7 bases to trimming and J lost 5 bases; unmatched junction nucleotides: 9. CDR3 in DNA: TGTGCCAGCACCCGGACAGGGGATTTCGATCAGCCCCAGCATTTT. Its translation: CASTRTGDFDQPQHF.

This clonotype was detected only a few times. This chain uses TRBV4-3 with TRBJ1-3, with D perhaps TRBD1 (5 bases). The CDR3 runs 17 residues. V was shortened by 4 bases and J by 0 bases, with 16 bases between the two germline ends. CDR1 LGHNA and CDR2 YSLEER come from the germline V gene. The CDR3 DNA reads as TGCGCCAGCAGCCCAAGAGGGACCACGAACTCTGGAAACACCATATATTTT. Protein: CASSPRGTTNSGNTIYF.

The V gene is TRBV7-9, the J gene TRBJ2-5; TRBD2 aligns across 7 bases. V was clipped by 6 bases and J by 1 base; unmatched bases: 2. From germline, CDR1 is SEHNR and CDR2 FQNEAQ (reference sequence). The CDR3 length is 13 residues. Here the CDR3 DNA reads TGTGCCAGCAGACTAGCGCTCCAAGAGACCCAGTACTTC. Its translation: CASRLALQETQYF.